This section outlines one TCR beta chain sequence together with its context. This specimen belongs to a study of blood T cell repertoires in COVID-19. The overall study: Samples of COVID-19 (acute and convalescent) were obtained from the United States, Italy and Spain. Nucleic acid was either cDNA or gDNA, and it came from T cells, B-cell-depleted T cells, or PBMCs.

Germline CDR1 SGHRS, CDR2 YFSETQ. The CDR3 runs to 13 residues. V lost 8 bases and J lost 6; bases outside the gene matches: 9. Authors' processing steps: The authors estimated nucleated cell counts from reference gene primer amplification. TCRdb's copy holds only in-frame clones and misses some; the assay was immunoSEQ multiplex PCR. V, J and clone size are taken as reported in that table, and D and trimming were inferred from the DNA itself. In the table there are roughly 150,000 clones, around 80% of which are singletons. Sequences were obtained from peripheral blood. The chain is built from TRBV5-1 and TRBJ2-3; 7 nucleotides line up with TRBD1. The sequence came from a man between 60 and 70 years old with acute or convalescent COVID-19. Here the CDR3 reads CASTRDRLDTQYF. DNA for the CDR3: TGCGCCAGTACCCGGGACAGACTTGATACGCAGTATTTT.